The following is a TCR beta chain sequence with its context. Its antigen is currently unknown. The source of the sample is a study of OX40 agonist ivuxolimab in advanced cancers. Study in general: An agonistic human IgG2 monoclonal antibody against OX40 (CD134) was given. Patients in the trial were receiving intravenous ivuxolimab every 2 weeks, at doses of 0.01 to 10 mg/kg. Earlier treatment with anti-PD-1, anti-PD-L1 or anti-CTLA-4 was permitted, and roughly 40% had received some. Study-wide results and limits: Antigen specificity of clonally expanded peripheral T cells was not established.

Germline V gives CDR1 MGHRA, CDR2 YSYEKL. Trimming cost V 2 bases and J 6 bases; bases outside gene matches: 10. This CDR3 has 16 residues. The repertoire was sequenced with immunoSEQ multiplex PCR; TCRdb's copy has only in-frame clones and lacks some. Of 63,000 or so clones listed, about 91% are singletons. The clonotype comes from an adult with an advanced solid tumor such as melanoma, head and neck, liver or kidney cancer. The chain carries TRBV4-1 and TRBJ2-1; 7 bases fit TRBD2. The sample here was CD4+ or CD8+ T cells sorted from blood, taken in a trial of the OX40 agonist ivuxolimab. The CDR3 sequence is CASSQRLTSAVNEQFF. As DNA, the CDR3 is TGCGCCAGCAGCCAACGCCTAACTAGCGCGGTCAATGAGCAGTTCTTC.